The source of this TCR beta chain is a study of T cells in Graves' hyperthyroidism and ophthalmopathy. For the study at large: Peripheral blood was taken when the disease was first diagnosed, before any treatment began. Broader study findings: Ophthalmopathy cases were set apart from stable hyperthyroidism by a 13 V-J model. Appearing also in blood were most of the thyroid clonotypes expanded above 0.001.

Researchers amplified the TCR beta CDR3 regions from RNA transcripts. An initial round of RT-PCR targeting the TCR CDR3 relied on the HTBI primer set. TCRdb reanalysed the multiplex PCR reads using MiXCR and keeps one entry per CDR3 protein. The sample holds around 500,000 distinct CDR3 sequences; around 15% are singletons and the top ten take about 15%. CDR1 is SGHAT and CDR2 is FQDESV in the germline V gene (reference sequence). The germline V and J ends were trimmed by 1 base and 6 bases, with 7 bases remaining between them. CDR3 length equals 13 residues. This clonotype was recorded many times. Its specificity is not known.

Sequencing was performed on blood. This chain uses TRBV11-1 with TRBJ1-5; D ambiguous. The clonotype was recovered from a woman aged 40 to 50 with Graves' hyperthyroidism. CDR3: CASSLERGQPQHF. CDR3 coding DNA: TGTGCCAGCAGCTTAGAACGGGGTCAGCCCCAGCATTTT.